Presented here are 7 T cell receptor beta chains from one specimen sequenced in a study of CD8 T cells in ankylosing spondylitis. One entry per CDR3 protein, called by TCRdb with MiXCR from the 5' RACE reads. The repertoire holds some 140,000 distinct CDR3 sequences, with roughly 7.7% as singletons. Sequencing input: synovial fluid, either unsorted or a sorted T cell fraction (not recorded which). These receptors were obtained from a male donor with ankylosing spondylitis.

This clonotype was picked up a small number of times. The CDR3 bases are TGTGCCAGTAGTATACAGGACACCGCCTACGAGCAGTACTTC. This translates into CASSIQDTAYEQYF. The rearrangement joins TRBV19 to TRBJ2-7, with D perhaps TRBD1 (5 bases). The CDR3 extends over 14 amino acids. V was shortened by 2 bases and J by 2 bases, with 10 bases between the two germline ends. Germline-derived CDR1 and CDR2 are LNHDA and SQIVND (reference sequence).

This clonotype came up a few times. The genes are TRBV9 and TRBJ2-3; D is perhaps TRBD2 (5 bases). Germline V gene sequence: CDR1 SGDLS, CDR2 YYNGEE. The CDR3 totals 14 residues. V lost 3 bases and J 6 bases, leaving 14 bases between the germline ends. The CDR3 sequence: CASSARGTRDTQYF. The CDR3 DNA sequence: TGTGCCAGCAGCGCCCGGGGTACCCGGGATACGCAGTATTTT.

The table lists this clonotype with a few counts. The chain joins TRBV20-1 to TRBJ1-5; D might be TRBD1 (5 bases). Germline CDR1 reads DFQATT; CDR2 reads SNEGSKA (reference sequence). This CDR3 spans 13 amino acids. Trimming stripped 6 bases from V and 4 bases from J, with 13 bases between. CDR3 in amino acids: CSATRGGNQPQHF. The CDR3 region has the DNA TGCAGTGCCACACGGGGGGGTAATCAGCCCCAGCATTTT.

This clonotype was counted ten times or more. The chain recombines TRBV7-9 with TRBJ2-5; 10 nucleotides match TRBD1. CDR1 SEHNR and CDR2 FQNEAQ come from the germline V gene (reference sequence). J was trimmed by 6 bases and V by 8 bases; bases with no gene match: 6. There are 13 residues in the CDR3. CDR3 coding DNA: TGTGCCAGCCAGACAGGGGGCGAACAGACCCAGTACTTC. Translation: CASQTGGEQTQYF.

The sample holds a few counts of this clonotype. The chain carries TRBV6-2 or TRBV6-3 and TRBJ2-2; TRBD2 agrees at 9 bases. J gave up 1 base and V 6 bases, and 18 bases lay outside the gene matches. The CDR3 consists of 20 residues. Germline CDR1 and CDR2: MNHEY and SVGEGT. CDR3 DNA sequence: TGTGCCAGCAGCCCCGCCTTCCAAATTTCTAGCGGGGTGAACACCGGGGAGCTGTTTTTT. Encoded protein: CASSPAFQISSGVNTGELFF.

The V gene is TRBV5-1, the J gene TRBJ2-4; D is perhaps TRBD2 (6 bases). Per the germline V gene, CDR1 is SGHRS and CDR2 is YFSETQ. Deletions cut 4 bases from V and 6 bases from J, with 20 bases between. This CDR3 is 16 amino acids long. The CDR3 sequence is CASSEGGATRGNIQYF. For the CDR3, the DNA is TGCGCCAGCAGCGAAGGTGGGGCAACGCGGGGAAACATTCAGTACTTC.

The table lists this clonotype with a few counts. V usage is TRBV5-1 and J usage is TRBJ1-1; the D is unclear. The CDR3 contains 13 residues. V was clipped by 1 base and J by 7 bases, with 11 bases between them. Per germline, CDR1 SGHRS and CDR2 YFSETQ. CDR3 bases: TGCGCCAGCAGCTTGTACGACTATAGTGAAGCTTTCTTT. This codes for CASSLYDYSEAFF.